This T cell receptor (beta chain) came from a study of blood T cell repertoires in COVID-19 (TCRdb year 2020). Background for the entire study: Samples from collaborators originated in the United States, Italy and Spain and spanned both the acute and convalescent phases of COVID-19. The repertoires were released in a freely available public database intended as a resource for research on the immune response to SARS-CoV-2. Where available, HLA class I and class II types were obtained from metadata supplied by the sample provider rather than from assay-based typing. The sample metadata nearly always contained a de-identified subject ID, COVID-19 status, age in years and sex. Subjects who had been exposed to COVID-19, were actively infected with it, or had recovered from it provided the deeply sampled blood TCRbeta repertoires that made up the dataset. The material from the prospective study consisted of cDNA or gDNA derived from T cells, B-cell-depleted T cells, or PBMCs. Samples came from the ongoing ImmuneRACE study (first 160 participants) plus 1,254 subjects from 6 global collaborators.

Participants in the prospective study were enrolled through a virtual design, were aged roughly 18 to 95 years, and lived in 20 to 30 United States geographic areas. In the prospective study, cohorts were assigned on the basis of participant-reported clinical history obtained from a screening survey and a study questionnaire. Recovered participants in ImmuneRACE Cohort 3 were defined by two consecutive negative NP/OP PCR tests, clearance by a healthcare professional, or resolution of symptoms. Each participant in the prospective study had whole blood, serum and a nasopharyngeal or oropharyngeal swab collected by mobile phlebotomists. Participants in the prospective study had the option to provide additional blood draws and questionnaires over a roughly 2-month period. Before DNA extraction, prospective study blood samples were shipped either frozen or at room temperature. The immunoSEQ Assay, a bias-controlled multiplex PCR, was used to amplify TCRbeta CDR3 regions from genomic DNA. On the study's bioinformatics: The number of nucleated cells in each sample was estimated from the amplification of reference gene primers within the assay. Sequence reads were collapsed and filtered to measure the absolute abundance of every unique TCRbeta CDR3 rearrangement. For each sample, productive Simpson clonality was calculated as the square root of Simpson's diversity index over productive rearrangements. What TCRdb holds here is the immuneACCESS table cut down to in-frame rearrangements. Part of the clones is not present; checked against another copy, under half of the missing clones reflect an unresolved V gene, and the others are unexplained. V, J and clone size reflect that table, while D and trimming were determined from the DNA. Recorded for this sample are about 320,000 clones; roughly 87% of them occurred a single time. 8% to 9% of the sample is taken by the ten largest.

The CDR3 covers 13 residues, taking in both the cysteine and the phenylalanine. Kept here is only the CDR3 DNA, which spans 39 bases and is read in frame from base 1. CDR1 is given as MNHEY and CDR2 as SMNVEV, both from the germline V gene (reference sequence). Between the V and J ends, shortened by 2 bases and 5 bases respectively, the junction contains 10 bases. Worth noting for this clone: The antigen it binds to is not known. The sample holds no much larger clone one base away, and base qualities are not on file.

Study-wide conclusions, independent of this receptor: The amount of clinical and demographic metadata varied by source and participant and was provided uncurated.

The receptor chain draws on TRBV27 and TRBJ2-7; confidence is insufficient to name the D gene. The clonotype originates from a woman between 18 and 30 years old who had recovered from COVID-19. Specimen: PBMCs or T cells enriched from blood (not recorded which). The CDR3 reads as follows: CASSLTGWHEQYF. DNA sequence: TGTGCCAGCAGTTTAACCGGGTGGCACGAGCAGTACTTC.